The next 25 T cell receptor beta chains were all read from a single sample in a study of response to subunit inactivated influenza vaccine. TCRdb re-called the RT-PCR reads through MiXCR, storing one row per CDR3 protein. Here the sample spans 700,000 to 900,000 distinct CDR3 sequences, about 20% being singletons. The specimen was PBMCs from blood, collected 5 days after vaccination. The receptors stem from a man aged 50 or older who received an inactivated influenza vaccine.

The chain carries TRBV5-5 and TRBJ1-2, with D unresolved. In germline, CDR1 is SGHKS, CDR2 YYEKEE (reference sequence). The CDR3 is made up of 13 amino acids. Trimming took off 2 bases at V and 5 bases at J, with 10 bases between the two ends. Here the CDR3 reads CASSFLLTYGYTF. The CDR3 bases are TGTGCCAGCAGCTTTCTCTTAACTTATGGCTACACCTTC. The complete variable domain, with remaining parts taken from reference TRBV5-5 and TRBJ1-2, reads DAGVTQSPTHLIKTRGQQVTLRCSPISGHKSVSWYQQVLGQGPQFIFQYYEKEERGRGNFPDRFSARQFPNYSSELNVNALLLGDSALYLCASSFLLTYGYTFGSGTRLTVV.

CDR3 residues: CASSLARISLYNEQFF. The DNA of the CDR3 is TGTGCCAGCAGCTTAGCCCGGATTTCGCTCTACAATGAGCAGTTCTTC. The J gene is TRBJ2-1, the V gene TRBV7-8; D unclear. Trimming took off 0 bases at V and 3 bases at J, with 12 bases between the two ends. The CDR3 is made up of 16 amino acids. CDR1 SGHVS and CDR2 FQNEAQ come from the germline V gene.

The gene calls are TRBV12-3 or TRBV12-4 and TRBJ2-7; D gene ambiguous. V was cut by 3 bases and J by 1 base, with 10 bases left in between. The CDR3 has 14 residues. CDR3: CASSFRRKSYEQYF. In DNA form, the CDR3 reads TGTGCCAGCAGTTTCCGGCGAAAATCCTACGAGCAGTACTTC.

As DNA, the CDR3 is TGTGCCAGCAGTTCAGGGAAGGTTAGTTTGGTGCAGTACTTC. Translating gives CASSSGKVSLVQYF. The chain combines TRBV12-3 or TRBV12-4 with TRBJ2-7; D might be TRBD1 (5 bases). CDR3 length: 14 residues. V dropped 4 bases and J dropped 9 bases, with 19 bases sitting between them.

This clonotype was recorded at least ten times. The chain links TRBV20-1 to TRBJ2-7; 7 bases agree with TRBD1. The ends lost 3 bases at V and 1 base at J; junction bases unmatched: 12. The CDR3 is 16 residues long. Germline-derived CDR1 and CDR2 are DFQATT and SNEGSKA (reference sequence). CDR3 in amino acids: CSASAVRGGNSYEQYF. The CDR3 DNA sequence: TGCAGTGCTAGCGCCGTTCGAGGGGGCAATTCCTACGAGCAGTACTTC.

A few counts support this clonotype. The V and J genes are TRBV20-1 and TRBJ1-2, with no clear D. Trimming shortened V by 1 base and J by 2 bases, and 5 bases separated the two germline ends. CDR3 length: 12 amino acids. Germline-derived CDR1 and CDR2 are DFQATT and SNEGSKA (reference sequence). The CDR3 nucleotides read TGCAGTGCTAGAGTAGTCAACTATGGCTACACCTTC. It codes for CSARVVNYGYTF.

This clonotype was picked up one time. This CDR3 reads CASSQGGGSGPQETQYF. DNA for the CDR3: TGCGCCAGCAGCCAAGGGGGAGGTAGCGGGCCCCAAGAGACCCAGTACTTC. The J gene is TRBJ2-5, the V gene TRBV4-3; 7 nucleotides match TRBD2. Germline CDR1 reads LGHNA; CDR2 reads YSLEER. This CDR3 comprises 17 residues. The V segment lost 1 base and the J segment 1 base; nucleotides outside the gene matches: 9.

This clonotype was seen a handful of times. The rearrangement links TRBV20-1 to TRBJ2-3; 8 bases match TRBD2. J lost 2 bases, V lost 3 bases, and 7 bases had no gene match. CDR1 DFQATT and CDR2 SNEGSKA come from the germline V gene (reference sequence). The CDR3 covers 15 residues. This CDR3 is CSASISGAPTDTQYF. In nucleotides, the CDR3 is TGCAGTGCTAGTATTAGCGGGGCCCCCACAGATACGCAGTATTTT.

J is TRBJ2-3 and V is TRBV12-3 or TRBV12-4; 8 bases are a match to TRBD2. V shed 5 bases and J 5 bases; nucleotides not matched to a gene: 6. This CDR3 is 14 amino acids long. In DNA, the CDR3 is TGTGCCAGCAGTGACGGGGGGGCGGTAGATACGCAGTATTTT. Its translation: CASSDGGAVDTQYF.

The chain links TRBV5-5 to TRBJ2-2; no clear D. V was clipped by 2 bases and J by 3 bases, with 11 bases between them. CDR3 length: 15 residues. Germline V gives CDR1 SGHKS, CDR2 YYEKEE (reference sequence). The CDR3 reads CASSFRSQDTGELFF. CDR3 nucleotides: TGTGCCAGCAGCTTCAGATCCCAGGACACCGGGGAGCTGTTTTTT.

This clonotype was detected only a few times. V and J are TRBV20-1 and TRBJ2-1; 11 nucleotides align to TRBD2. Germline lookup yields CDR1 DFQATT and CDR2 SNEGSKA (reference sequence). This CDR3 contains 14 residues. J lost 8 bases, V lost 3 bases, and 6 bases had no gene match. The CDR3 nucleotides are TGCAGTGCTAGTAATAGCGGGAGGGCCTATGAGCAGTTCTTC. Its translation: CSASNSGRAYEQFF.

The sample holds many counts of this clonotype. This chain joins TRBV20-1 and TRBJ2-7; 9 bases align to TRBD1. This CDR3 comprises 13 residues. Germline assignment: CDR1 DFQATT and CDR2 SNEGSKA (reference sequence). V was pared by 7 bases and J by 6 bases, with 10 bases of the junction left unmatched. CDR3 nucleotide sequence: TGCAGTGGAGCAGGAGACAGGGGGACCGAGCAGTACTTC. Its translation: CSGAGDRGTEQYF.

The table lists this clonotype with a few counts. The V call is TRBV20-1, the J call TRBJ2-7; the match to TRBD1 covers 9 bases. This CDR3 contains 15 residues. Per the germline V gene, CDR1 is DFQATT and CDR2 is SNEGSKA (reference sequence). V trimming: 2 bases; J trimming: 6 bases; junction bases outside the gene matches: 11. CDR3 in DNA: TGCAGTGCTAGAATCCCGGGACAGGGCGTGGGCGAGCAGTACTTC. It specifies CSARIPGQGVGEQYF.

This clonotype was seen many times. The CDR3 DNA reads as TGTGCCAGCAGGGGGGCCGGGGAGCTGTTTTTT. Translated, it gives CASRGAGELFF. This chain joins TRBV3-1 and TRBJ2-2; D is tentatively TRBD1 or TRBD2 (5 bases each). CDR3 length equals 11 residues. Germline V gives CDR1 LGHDT, CDR2 YNNKEL (reference sequence). V was shortened by 6 bases and J by 6 bases, with 5 bases between the two germline ends.

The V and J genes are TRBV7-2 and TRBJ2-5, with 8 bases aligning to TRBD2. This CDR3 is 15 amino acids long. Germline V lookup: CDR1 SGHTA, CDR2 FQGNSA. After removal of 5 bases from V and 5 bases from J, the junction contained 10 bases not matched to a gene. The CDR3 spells CASSAPGLAGETQYF. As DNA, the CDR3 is TGTGCCAGCAGCGCTCCTGGACTAGCCGGCGAGACCCAGTACTTC.

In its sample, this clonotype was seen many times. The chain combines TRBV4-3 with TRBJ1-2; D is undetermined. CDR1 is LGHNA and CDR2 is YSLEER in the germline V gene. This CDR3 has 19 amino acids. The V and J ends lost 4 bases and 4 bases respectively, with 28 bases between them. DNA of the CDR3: TGCGCCAGCAGCCTCAGCGCCCACTCGCCTAGCAGCCGAACCTATGGCTACACCTTC. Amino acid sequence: CASSLSAHSPSSRTYGYTF.

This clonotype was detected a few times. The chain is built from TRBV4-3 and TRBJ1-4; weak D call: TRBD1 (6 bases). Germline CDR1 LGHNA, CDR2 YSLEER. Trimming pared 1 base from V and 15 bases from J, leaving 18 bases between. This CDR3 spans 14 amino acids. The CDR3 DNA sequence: TGCGCCAGCAGCCAAGTTCTAACAGGGACAATGTTGTTTTTT. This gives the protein CASSQVLTGTMLFF.

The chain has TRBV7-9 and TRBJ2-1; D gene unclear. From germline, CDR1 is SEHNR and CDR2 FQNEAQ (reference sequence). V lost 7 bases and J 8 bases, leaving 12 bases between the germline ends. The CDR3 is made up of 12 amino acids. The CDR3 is CASNLMLDEQFF. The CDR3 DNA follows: TGTGCCAGCAACCTGATGCTCGATGAGCAGTTCTTC. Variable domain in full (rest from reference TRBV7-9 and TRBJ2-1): DTGVSQNPRHKITKRGQNVTFRCDPISEHNRLYWYRQTLGQGPEFLTYFQNEAQLEKSRLLSDRFSAERPKGSFSTLEIQRTEQGDSAMYLCASNLMLDEQFFGPGTRLTVL.

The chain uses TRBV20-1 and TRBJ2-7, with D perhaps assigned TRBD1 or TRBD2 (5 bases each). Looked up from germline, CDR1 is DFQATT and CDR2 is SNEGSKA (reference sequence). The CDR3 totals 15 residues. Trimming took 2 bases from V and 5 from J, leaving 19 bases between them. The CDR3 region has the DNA TGCAGTGCTAGACCTCCGGGACCTCGTATCCACGAGCAGTACTTC. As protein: CSARPPGPRIHEQYF.

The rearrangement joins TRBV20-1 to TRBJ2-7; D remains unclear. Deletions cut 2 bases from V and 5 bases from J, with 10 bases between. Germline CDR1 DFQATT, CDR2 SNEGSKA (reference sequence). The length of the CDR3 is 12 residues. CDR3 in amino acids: CSARSGRDEQYF. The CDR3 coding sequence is TGCAGTGCTAGAAGTGGAAGGGACGAGCAGTACTTC.

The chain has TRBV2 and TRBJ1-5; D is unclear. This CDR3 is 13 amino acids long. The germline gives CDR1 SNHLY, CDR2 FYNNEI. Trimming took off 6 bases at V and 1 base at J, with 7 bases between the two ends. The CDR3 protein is CASREISNQPQHF. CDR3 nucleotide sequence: TGTGCCAGCAGGGAGATAAGCAATCAGCCCCAGCATTTT. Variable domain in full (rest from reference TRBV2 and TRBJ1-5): EPEVTQTPSHQVTQMGQEVILRCVPISNHLYFYWYRQILGQKVEFLVSFYNNEISEKSEIFDDQFSVERPDGSNFTLKIRSTKLEDSAMYFCASREISNQPQHFGDGTRLSIL.

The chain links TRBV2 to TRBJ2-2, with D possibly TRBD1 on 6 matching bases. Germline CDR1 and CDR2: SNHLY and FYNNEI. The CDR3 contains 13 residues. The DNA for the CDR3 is TGTGGAGGGGGACGTCCGAACACCGGGGAGCTGTTTTTT. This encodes CGGGRPNTGELFF. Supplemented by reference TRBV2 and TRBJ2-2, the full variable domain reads EPEVTQTPSHQVTQMGQEVILRCVPISNHLYFYWYRQILGQKVEFLVSFYNNEISEKSEIFDDQFSVERPDGSNFTLKIRSTKLEDSAMYFCGGGRPNTGELFFGEGSRLTVL.

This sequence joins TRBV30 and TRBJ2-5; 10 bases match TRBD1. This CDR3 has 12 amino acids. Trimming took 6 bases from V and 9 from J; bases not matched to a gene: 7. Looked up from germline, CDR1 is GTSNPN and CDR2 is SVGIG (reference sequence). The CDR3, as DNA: TGTGCCTGTAAGACAGGGGGCGCTTCCCAGTACTTC. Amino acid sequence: CACKTGGASQYF.

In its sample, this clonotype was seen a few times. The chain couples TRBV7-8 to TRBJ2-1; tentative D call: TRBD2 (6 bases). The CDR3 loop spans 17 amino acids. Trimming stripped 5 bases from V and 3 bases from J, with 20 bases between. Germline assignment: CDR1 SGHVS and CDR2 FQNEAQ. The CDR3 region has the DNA TGTGCCAGCAGCGAACCCAGCCCAGCTAGCGACTACAATGAGCAGTTCTTC. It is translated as CASSEPSPASDYNEQFF.

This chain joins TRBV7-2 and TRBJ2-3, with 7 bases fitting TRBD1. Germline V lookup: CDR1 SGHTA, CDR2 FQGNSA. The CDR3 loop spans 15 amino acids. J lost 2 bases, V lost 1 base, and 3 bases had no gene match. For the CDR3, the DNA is TGTGCCAGCAGCTTAGGGACAGGATACACAGATACGCAGTATTTT. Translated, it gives CASSLGTGYTDTQYF.